This note documents a single T cell receptor beta chain sequence. This entry comes from a study of PD-L1 blockade in urothelial cancer. Study information: From 0 to 3 prior chemotherapy regimens had been given to the patients.

Clones were sequenced by immunoSEQ multiplex PCR, and TCRdb holds only the in-frame ones, with some missing. The table records about 24,000 clones, 70% to 90% of them present only once. Here the sequenced sample was PBMCs, taken around atezolizumab (anti-PD-L1) treatment. The sequence came from a man aged 50 to 59 with urothelial cancer.

The CDR3 here is CASSSYRDRGTDTQYF. The DNA for the CDR3 is TGTGCCAGCAGCTCATACCGGGACAGGGGGACAGATACGCAGTATTTT. V usage is TRBV7-3 and J usage is TRBJ2-3, with 11 positions matching TRBD1. Germline assignment: CDR1 SGHTA and CDR2 FQGTGA. Trimming at V came to 4 bases and at J to 3 bases, leaving 6 bases not matched to a gene. The CDR3 covers 16 residues.